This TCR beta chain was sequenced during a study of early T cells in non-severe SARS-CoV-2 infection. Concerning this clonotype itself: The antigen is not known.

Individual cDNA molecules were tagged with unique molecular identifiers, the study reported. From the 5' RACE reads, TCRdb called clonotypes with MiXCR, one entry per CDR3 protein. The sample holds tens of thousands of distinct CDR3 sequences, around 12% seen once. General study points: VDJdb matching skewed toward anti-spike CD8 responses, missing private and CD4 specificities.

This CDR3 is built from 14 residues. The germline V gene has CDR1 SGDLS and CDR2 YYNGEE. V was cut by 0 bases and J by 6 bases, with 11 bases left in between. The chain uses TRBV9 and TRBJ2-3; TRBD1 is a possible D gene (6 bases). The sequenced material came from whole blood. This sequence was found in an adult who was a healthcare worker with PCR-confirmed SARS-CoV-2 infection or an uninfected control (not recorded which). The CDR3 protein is CASSVVGDRDTQYF. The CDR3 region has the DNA TGTGCCAGCAGCGTAGTTGGAGACAGGGATACGCAGTATTTT.